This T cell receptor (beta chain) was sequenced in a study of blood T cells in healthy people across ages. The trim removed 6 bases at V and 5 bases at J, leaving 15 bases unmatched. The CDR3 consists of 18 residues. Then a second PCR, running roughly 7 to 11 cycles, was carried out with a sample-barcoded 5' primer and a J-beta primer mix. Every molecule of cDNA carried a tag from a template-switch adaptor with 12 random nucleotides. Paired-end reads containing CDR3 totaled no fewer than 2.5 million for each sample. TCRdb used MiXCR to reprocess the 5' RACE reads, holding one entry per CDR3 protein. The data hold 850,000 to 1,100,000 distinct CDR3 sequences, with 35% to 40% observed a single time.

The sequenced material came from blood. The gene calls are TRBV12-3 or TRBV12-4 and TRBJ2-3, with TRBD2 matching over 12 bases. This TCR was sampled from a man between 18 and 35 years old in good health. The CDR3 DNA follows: TGTGCCAGCAGCCCCGAAGTACTAGCGGGGGGAGGTGGAGATACGCAGTATTTT. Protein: CASSPEVLAGGGGDTQYF.